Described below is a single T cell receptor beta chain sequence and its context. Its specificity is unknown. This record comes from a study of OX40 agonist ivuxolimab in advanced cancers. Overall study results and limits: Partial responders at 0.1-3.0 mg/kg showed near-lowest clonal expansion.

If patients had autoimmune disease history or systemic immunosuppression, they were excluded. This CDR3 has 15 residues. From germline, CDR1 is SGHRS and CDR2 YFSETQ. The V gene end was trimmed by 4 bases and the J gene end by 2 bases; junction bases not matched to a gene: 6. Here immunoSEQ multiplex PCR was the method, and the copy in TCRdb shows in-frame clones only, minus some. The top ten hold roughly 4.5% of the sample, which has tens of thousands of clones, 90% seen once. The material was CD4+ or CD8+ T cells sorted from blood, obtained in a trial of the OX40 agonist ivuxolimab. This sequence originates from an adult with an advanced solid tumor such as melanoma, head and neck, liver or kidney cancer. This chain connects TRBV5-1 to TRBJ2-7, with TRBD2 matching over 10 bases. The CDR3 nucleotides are TGCGCCAGCAGCGAACGGACTAGCGGACCCTACGAGCAGTACTTC. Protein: CASSERTSGPYEQYF.